This note documents a single T cell receptor beta chain sequence. It has no known antigen specificity. Base qualities are missing; no much larger clone stands one base away. Here V drops 4 bases and J drops 6 bases, and the junction holds 1 base not matched to any gene. Spanning cysteine to phenylalanine, the CDR3 consists of 11 amino acids. Only the CDR3 part of the read is kept: 33 bases, read in frame from the first base. The germline V gene provides CDR1 SGHDT and CDR2 YYEEEE. The CDR3 regions of human TCRbeta chains were subjected to immunosequencing. In the paper's pipeline: TCRs in the repertoires were matched against a reference library of SARS-CoV-2-specific TCRs that had been generated with the MIRA antigen-specificity platform. Breadth was defined as the fraction of unique TCRs that were SARS-CoV-2-associated. Depth was defined as the fraction of total T cells that were SARS-CoV-2-associated. Each spike-specific TCR was assigned to its reactive spike region and to a CD4 or CD8 class using the MIRA data. Log10-transformed breadth and depth values were compared by one-way ANOVA with Sidak's multiple comparisons tests. The table comes from immuneACCESS by way of TCRdb, which keeps in-frame sequences with V and J called. Part of the clones is missing from these tables; in studies checked, under half for an unresolved V gene and the rest for unknown reasons. V and J calls and clone size are those listed in that table; D and trimming were worked out from the DNA. This sample is represented by approximately 120,000 clones; more than 85% of them were singletons. Approximately 4.8% of the sample lies in the top ten.

The sample belongs to a study of T cell responses to AZD1222 COVID-19 vaccine (TCRdb year 2021). For the wider study: AZD1222 recipients with second doses at about 4 weeks or about 12 weeks were pooled, because spike-specific TCR depth and breadth did not differ between schedules. Trial participants were enrolled by age into subgroups of 18-55, 56-69 and 70-plus years, and about 150, 27 and 61 TCR-sequenced participants, respectively, were included in these subgroups. TCR sequencing covered 233 trial participants: 200 to 220 given two doses of AZD1222 and around 25 given two doses of MenACWY control vaccine. General conclusions and limits of the study: A significant rise in spike-specific TCR breadth and depth was observed after two AZD1222 doses relative to day 0 and relative to MenACWY recipients. Conclusions about previously exposed vaccinees were limited because only a handful of AZD1222 recipients were SARS-CoV-2 seropositive at baseline. Participants were mostly white British, with more females than males. The authors suggested clonal diversity may have been underestimated. The vaccine-associated CD4 TCRs covered the entire spike protein, and the dominant responses fell in regions 160-218 and 743-854. No day 14 peak-response samples were available, so repertoires were characterized only after the peak T cell response. The 56-69-year group was small, and its depth increase did not reach significance, likely because of low power. Reportedly, almost half of the unique spike-specific TCRs recognized epitopes lying outside the regions that are mutated in the B.1.351 and B.1.1.7 variants.

In the paper's terms, the time point label means: baseline before first vaccination. Samples from vaccinated people were obtained from the UK trials COV001 and COV002, which included a single-blind randomized controlled phase 2/3 trial of AZD1222 (ChAdOx1 nCoV-19) in healthy adults. For TCRbeta chain sequencing, PBMC samples were collected from trial participants at day 0 and at day 28 after the second dose. The chain was built from TRBV5-6 and TRBJ2-7; TRBD2 agrees with 7 junctional bases. This specimen consisted of peripheral blood, obtained on day 0 of AZD1222 vaccination. The sequence was obtained from an adult in good health. The bases read TGTGCCAGCAGCCGGGAGGCCGAGCAGTACTTC. Its amino acids are CASSREAEQYF.